This T cell receptor beta chain was found in a study of identical twins. Each donor was a healthy Caucasian. It was template switching that added a universal primer site, and there were unique molecular identifiers on the cDNA. TCRdb redid the calling of the 5' RACE reads with MiXCR, one entry per CDR3 protein. The top ten hold roughly 5% of the sample, which has under 250,000 distinct CDR3 sequences, roughly 10% seen once. The germline CDR1 and CDR2 sequences are SGHRS and YFSETQ. The CDR3 sequence is 14 residues long. V shed 6 bases, J shed 5 bases, and the junction held 10 bases outside the gene matches. General study points: Out-of-frame alpha sequences common to twins were enriched for low generation probability. Memory repertoires showed no such pattern, whereas abundant cord blood beta clonotypes carried fewer insertions.

There are many counts of this clonotype. Its antigen is unknown. The chain uses TRBV5-1 and TRBJ1-1, with 7 bases aligning to TRBD1. This clonotype was sampled from a woman aged 18-29 years in good health. Specimen: memory (CD45RO+) T cells sorted from blood. CDR3 nucleotide sequence: TGCGCCAGCAACCCACAGGGGACCGGAACTGAAGCTTTCTTT. It codes for CASNPQGTGTEAFF.